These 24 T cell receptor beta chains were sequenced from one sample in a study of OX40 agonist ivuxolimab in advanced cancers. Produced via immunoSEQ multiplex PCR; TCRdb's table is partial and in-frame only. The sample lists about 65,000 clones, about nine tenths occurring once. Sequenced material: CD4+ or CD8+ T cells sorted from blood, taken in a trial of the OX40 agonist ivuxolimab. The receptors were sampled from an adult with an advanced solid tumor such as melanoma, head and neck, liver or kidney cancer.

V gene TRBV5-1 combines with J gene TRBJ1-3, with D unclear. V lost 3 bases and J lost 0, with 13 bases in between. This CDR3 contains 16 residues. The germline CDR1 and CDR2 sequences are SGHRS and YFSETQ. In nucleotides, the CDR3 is TGCGCCAGCAGCTATGGCAGCACCAACTCTGGAAACACCATATATTTT. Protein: CASSYGSTNSGNTIYF.

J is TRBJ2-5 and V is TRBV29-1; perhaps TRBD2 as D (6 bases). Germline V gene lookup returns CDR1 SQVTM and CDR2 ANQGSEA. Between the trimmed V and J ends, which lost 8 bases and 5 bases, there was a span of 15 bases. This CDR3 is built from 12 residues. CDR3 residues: CSHDGGRETQYF. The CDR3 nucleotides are TGCAGCCACGATGGGGGGAGGGAGACCCAGTACTTC.

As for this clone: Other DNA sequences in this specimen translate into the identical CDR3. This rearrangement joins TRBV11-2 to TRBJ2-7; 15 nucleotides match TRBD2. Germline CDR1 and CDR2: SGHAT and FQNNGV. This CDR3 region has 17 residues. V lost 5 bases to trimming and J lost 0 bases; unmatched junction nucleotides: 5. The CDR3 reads CASSDPGLAGGSYEQYF. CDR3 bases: TGTGCCAGCAGCGATCCGGGACTAGCGGGGGGCTCCTACGAGCAGTACTTC. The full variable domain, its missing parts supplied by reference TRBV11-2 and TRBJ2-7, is EAGVAQSPRYKIIEKRQSVAFWCNPISGHATLYWYQQILGQGPKLLIQFQNNGVVDDSQLPKDRFSAERLKGVDSTLKIQPAKLEDSAVYLCASSDPGLAGGSYEQYFGPGTRLTVT.

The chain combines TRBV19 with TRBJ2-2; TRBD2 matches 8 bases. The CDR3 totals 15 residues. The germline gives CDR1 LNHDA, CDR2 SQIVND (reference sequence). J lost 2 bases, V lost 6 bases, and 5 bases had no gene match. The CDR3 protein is CASRNGGANTGELFF. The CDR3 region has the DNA TGTGCCAGTAGAAACGGGGGGGCCAACACCGGGGAGCTGTTTTTT. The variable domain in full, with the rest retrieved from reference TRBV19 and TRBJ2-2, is DGGITQSPKYLFRKEGQNVTLSCEQNLNHDAMYWYRQDPGQGLRLIYYSQIVNDFQKGDIAEGYSVSREKKESFPLTVTSAQKNPTAFYLCASRNGGANTGELFFGEGSRLTVL.

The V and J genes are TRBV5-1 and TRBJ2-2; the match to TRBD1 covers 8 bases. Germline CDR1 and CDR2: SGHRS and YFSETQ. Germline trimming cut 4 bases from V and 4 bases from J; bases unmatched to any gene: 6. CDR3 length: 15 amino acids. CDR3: CASSIQGAGTGELFF. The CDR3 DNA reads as TGCGCCAGCAGCATTCAGGGGGCGGGCACCGGGGAGCTGTTTTTT.

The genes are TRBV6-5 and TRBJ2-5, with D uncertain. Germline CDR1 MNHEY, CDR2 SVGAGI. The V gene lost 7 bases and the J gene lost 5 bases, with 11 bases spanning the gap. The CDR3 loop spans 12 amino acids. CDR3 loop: CASTKSPETQYF. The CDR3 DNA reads TGTGCCAGCACCAAGAGCCCTGAGACCCAGTACTTC.

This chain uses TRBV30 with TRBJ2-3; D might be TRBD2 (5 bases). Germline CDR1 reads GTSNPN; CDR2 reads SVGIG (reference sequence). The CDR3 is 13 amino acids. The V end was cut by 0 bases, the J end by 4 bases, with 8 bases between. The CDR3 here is CAWSVSEADTQYF. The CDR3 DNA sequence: TGTGCCTGGAGTGTATCGGAGGCAGATACGCAGTATTTT. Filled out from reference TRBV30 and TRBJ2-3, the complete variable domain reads SQTIHQWPATLVQPVGSPLSLECTVEGTSNPNLYWYRQAAGRGLQLLFYSVGIGQISSEVPQNLSASRPQDRQFILSSKKLLLSDSGFYLCAWSVSEADTQYFGPGTRLTVL.

The CDR3 protein is CASSQEVLAGGNTQYF. In DNA, the CDR3 is TGCGCCAGCAGCCAAGAAGTACTAGCGGGGGGGAATACGCAGTATTTT. The genes are TRBV4-3 and TRBJ2-3; 13 bases line up with TRBD2. Germline V lookup: CDR1 LGHNA, CDR2 YSLEER. CDR3 length: 16 residues. The J segment lost 7 bases and the V segment lost 0 bases, leaving 4 bases of the junction unmatched.

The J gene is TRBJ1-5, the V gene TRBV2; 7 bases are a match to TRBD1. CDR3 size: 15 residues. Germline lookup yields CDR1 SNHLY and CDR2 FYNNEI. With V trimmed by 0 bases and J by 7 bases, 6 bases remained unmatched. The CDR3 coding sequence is TGTGCCAGCAGTGAAGCGGGTAAACAGGGGCAGCCCCAGCATTTT. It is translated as CASSEAGKQGQPQHF.

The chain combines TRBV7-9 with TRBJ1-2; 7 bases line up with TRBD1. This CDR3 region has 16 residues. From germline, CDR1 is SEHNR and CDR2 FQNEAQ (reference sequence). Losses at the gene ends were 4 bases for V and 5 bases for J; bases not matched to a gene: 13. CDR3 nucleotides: TGTGCCAGCAGCTCAACTCCCGCCGGGACAGCATATGGCTACACCTTC. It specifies CASSSTPAGTAYGYTF.

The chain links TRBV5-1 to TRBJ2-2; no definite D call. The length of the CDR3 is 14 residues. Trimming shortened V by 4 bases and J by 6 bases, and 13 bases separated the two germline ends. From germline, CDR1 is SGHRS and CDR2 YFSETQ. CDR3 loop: CASSVSGGAGELFF. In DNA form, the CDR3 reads TGCGCCAGCAGCGTGTCGGGTGGCGCCGGGGAGCTGTTTTTT. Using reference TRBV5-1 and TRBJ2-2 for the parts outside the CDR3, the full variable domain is KAGVTQTPRYLIKTRGQQVTLSCSPISGHRSVSWYQQTPGQGLQFLFEYFSETQRNKGNFPGRFSGRQFSNSRSEMNVSTLELGDSALYLCASSVSGGAGELFFGEGSRLTVL.

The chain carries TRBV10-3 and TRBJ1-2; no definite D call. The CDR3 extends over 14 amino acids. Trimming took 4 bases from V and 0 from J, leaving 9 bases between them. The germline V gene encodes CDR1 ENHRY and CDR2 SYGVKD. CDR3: CAISGGDTNYGYTF. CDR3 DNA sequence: TGTGCCATCAGTGGGGGAGATACTAACTATGGCTACACCTTC.

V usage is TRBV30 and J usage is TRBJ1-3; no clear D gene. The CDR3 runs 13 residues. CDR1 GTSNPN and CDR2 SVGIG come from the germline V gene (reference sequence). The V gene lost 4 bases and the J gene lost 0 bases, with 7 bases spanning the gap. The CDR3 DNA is TGTGCCTGGACTCGGGACTCTGGAAACACCATATATTTT. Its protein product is CAWTRDSGNTIYF.

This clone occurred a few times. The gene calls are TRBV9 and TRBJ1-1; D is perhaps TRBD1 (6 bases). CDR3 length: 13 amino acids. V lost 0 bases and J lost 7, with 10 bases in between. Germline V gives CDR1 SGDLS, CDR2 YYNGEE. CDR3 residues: CASSVGGRREAFF. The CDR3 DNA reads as TGTGCCAGCAGCGTAGGGGGGCGACGTGAAGCTTTCTTT.

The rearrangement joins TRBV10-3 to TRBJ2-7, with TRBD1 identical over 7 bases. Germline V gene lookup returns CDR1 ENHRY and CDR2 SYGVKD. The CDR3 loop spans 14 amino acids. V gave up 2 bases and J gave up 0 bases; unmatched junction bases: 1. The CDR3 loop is CAISENRGSYEQYF. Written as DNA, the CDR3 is TGTGCCATCAGTGAGAACAGGGGCTCCTACGAGCAGTACTTC.

As DNA, the CDR3 is TGTGCCAGTACCCCAGGGGGCGTGTATGGCTACACCTTC. Translation gives CASTPGGVYGYTF. The V call is TRBV19, the J call TRBJ1-2; 8 nucleotides line up with TRBD1. This CDR3 contains 13 residues. Germline CDR1 and CDR2: LNHDA and SQIVND (reference sequence). The V and J ends lost 7 bases and 5 bases, in that order; junction bases with no gene match: 6.

The CDR3 DNA sequence: TGTGCCAGCAGTTTAACCAGCCTGAACACTGAAGCTTTCTTT. This encodes CASSLTSLNTEAFF. V usage is TRBV6-6 and J usage is TRBJ1-1; no clear D gene. V lost 4 bases and J 0 bases, leaving 9 bases between the germline ends. The CDR3 length is 14 residues. Germline CDR1 reads MNHNY; CDR2 reads SVGAGI (reference sequence).

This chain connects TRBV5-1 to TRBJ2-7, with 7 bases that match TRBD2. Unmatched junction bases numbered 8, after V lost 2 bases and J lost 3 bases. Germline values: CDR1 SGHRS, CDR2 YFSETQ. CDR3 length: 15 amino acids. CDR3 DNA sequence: TGCGCCAGCAGCTTCATGGCGGGGGAAATCTACGAGCAGTACTTC. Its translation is CASSFMAGEIYEQYF. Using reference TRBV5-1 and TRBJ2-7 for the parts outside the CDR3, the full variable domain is KAGVTQTPRYLIKTRGQQVTLSCSPISGHRSVSWYQQTPGQGLQFLFEYFSETQRNKGNFPGRFSGRQFSNSRSEMNVSTLELGDSALYLCASSFMAGEIYEQYFGPGTRLTVT.

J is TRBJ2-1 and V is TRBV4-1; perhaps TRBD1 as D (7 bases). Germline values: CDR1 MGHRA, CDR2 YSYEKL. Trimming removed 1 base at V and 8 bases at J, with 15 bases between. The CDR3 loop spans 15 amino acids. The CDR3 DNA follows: TGCGCCAGCAGCCAAGTTGAGGGGGGACAGTATGAGCAGTTCTTC. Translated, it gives CASSQVEGGQYEQFF.

In nucleotides, the CDR3 is TGTGCCAGCTCACCCGCTGCAGATACGCAGTATTTT. Translating it yields CASSPAADTQYF. The chain links TRBV18 to TRBJ2-3; D is unclear. CDR3 length: 12 amino acids. The germline V gene encodes CDR1 KGHSH and CDR2 LQKENI. Trimming left V 3 bases short and J 4 bases short, with 5 bases between. The full variable domain, rest sourced from reference TRBV18 and TRBJ2-3, is NAGVMQNPRHLVRRRGQEARLRCSPMKGHSHVYWYRQLPEEGLKFMVYLQKENIIDESGMPKERFSAEFPKEGPSILRIQQVVRGDSAAYFCASSPAADTQYFGPGTRLTVL.

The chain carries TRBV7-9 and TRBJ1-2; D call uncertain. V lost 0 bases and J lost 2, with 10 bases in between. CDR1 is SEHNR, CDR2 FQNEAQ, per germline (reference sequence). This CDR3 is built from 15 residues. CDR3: CASSLAFDGNYGYTF. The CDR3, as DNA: TGTGCCAGCAGCTTAGCGTTCGACGGGAACTATGGCTACACCTTC. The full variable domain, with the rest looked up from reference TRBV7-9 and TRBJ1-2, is DTGVSQNPRHKITKRGQNVTFRCDPISEHNRLYWYRQTLGQGPEFLTYFQNEAQLEKSRLLSDRFSAERPKGSFSTLEIQRTEQGDSAMYLCASSLAFDGNYGYTFGSGTRLTVV.

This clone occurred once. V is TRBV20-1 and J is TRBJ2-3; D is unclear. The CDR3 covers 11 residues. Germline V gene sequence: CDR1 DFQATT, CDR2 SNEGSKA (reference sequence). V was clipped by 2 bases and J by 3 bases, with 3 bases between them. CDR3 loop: CSARQTDTQYF. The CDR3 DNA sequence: TGCAGTGCTAGACAGACAGATACGCAGTATTTT.

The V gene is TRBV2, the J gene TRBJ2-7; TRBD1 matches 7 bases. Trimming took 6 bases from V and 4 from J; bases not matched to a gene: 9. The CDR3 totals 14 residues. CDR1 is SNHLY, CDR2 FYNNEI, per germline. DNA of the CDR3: TGTGCCAGCAGCGCCGGGACAGCAAAATACGAGCAGTACTTC. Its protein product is CASSAGTAKYEQYF.

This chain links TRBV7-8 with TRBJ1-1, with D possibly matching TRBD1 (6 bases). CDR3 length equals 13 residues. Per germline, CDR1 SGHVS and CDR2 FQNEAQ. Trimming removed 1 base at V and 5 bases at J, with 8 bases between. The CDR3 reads CASSLDRETEAFF. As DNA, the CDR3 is TGTGCCAGCAGCTTAGACAGGGAGACTGAAGCTTTCTTT.